This TCR beta chain came from a study of blood T cell repertoires in COVID-19. In the original workflow: Estimation of nucleated cell counts was performed using reference gene primer amplification. Some clones are missing from TCRdb's copy, which holds only in-frame ones; the method was immunoSEQ multiplex PCR. V and J calls and clone size follow that table, whereas D and trimming were derived from the DNA. The sample has 200,000 or so clones, roughly 80% seen once. This CDR3 is 16 amino acids long. The V gene's germline CDR1 is ENHRY and CDR2 SYGVKD. The V gene end was trimmed by 3 bases and the J gene end by 4 bases; junction bases not matched to a gene: 11.

Sequencing input: peripheral blood. The chain links TRBV10-3 to TRBJ2-5; 7 bases line up with TRBD2. The receptor's source is a woman aged 25 to 39 with acute or convalescent COVID-19. CDR3 sequence: CAISDPQTGGGETQYF. The DNA of the CDR3 is TGTGCCATCAGTGACCCCCAAACGGGAGGAGGAGAGACCCAGTACTTC.